The T cell receptor (beta chain) described here comes from a study of blood T cell repertoires in COVID-19. The CDR3 loop spans 16 amino acids. In germline, CDR1 is MNHNS, CDR2 SASEGT. The V and J ends lost 0 bases and 12 bases, in that order; junction bases with no gene match: 12. This clone was seen just once. TCRdb keeps only in-frame clones here, not all; method: immunoSEQ multiplex PCR. Here the sample spans a few hundred thousand clones, approximately 88% being singletons. The receptor comes from a woman in her 70s with COVID-19, enrolled during active disease. The sample taken for sequencing was peripheral blood. The chain uses TRBV6-1 and TRBJ2-2, with TRBD1 matching 8 bases. CDR3 DNA sequence: TGTGCCAGCAGTGAAGCTACGGCACAGGGGGTAGGGAAGCTGTTTTTT. It yields the protein CASSEATAQGVGKLFF.